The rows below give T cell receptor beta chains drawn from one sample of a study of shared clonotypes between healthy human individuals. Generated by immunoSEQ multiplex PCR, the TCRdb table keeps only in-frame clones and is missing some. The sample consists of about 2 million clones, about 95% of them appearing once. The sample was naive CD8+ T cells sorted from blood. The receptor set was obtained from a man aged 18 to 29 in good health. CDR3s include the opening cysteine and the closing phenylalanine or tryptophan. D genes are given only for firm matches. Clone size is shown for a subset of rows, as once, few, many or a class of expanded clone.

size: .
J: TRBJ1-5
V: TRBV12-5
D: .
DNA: TGTGCTAGTGGTCTGGTCAGGGGAGTACCAGGAGATCAGCCCCAGCATTTT
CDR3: CASGLVRGVPGDQPQHF

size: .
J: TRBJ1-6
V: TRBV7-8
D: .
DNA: TGTGCCAGCAGCTTCGGTGGCAGGGGATATTCACCCCTCCACTTT
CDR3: CASSFGGRGYSPLHF

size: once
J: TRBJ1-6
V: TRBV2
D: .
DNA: TGTGCCAGCAAGAATCGGGCCGACTCCTATAATTCACCCCTCCACTTT
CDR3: CASKNRADSYNSPLHF

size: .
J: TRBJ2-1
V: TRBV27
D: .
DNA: TGTGCCAGCAGTCAGGACTTGACGGGCAATGAGCAGTTCTTC
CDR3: CASSQDLTGNEQFF

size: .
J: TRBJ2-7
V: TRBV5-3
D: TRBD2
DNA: TGTGCCAGAAGTATCCCGGGCGGGAGTGGCTACGAGCAGTACTTC
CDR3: CARSIPGGSGYEQYF

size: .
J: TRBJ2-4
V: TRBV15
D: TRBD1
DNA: TGTGCCACCAGCAGCCCACGACAGGGGGCAAAAAACATTCAGTACTTC
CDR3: CATSSPRQGAKNIQYF

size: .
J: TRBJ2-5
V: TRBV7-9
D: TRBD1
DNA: TGTGCCAGCAGCCCACCGGGACAGGCGACTAACCAAGAGACCCAGTACTTC
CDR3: CASSPPGQATNQETQYF

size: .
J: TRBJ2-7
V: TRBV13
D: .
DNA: TGTGCCAGCAGCCCGCGGACGGTCTCCTACGAGCAGTACTTC
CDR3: CASSPRTVSYEQYF

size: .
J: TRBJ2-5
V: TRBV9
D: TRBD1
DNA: TGTGCCAGCAACGCACAGGGGATTGATACCCAGTACTTC
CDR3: CASNAQGIDTQYF

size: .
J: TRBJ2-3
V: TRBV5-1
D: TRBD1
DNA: TGCGCCAGCAGCCCGGGACAGGCTAGCACAGATACGCAGTATTTT
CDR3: CASSPGQASTDTQYF

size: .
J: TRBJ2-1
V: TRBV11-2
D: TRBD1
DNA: TGTGCCAGCAGCTTAGATGGGACAGTCGACTACAATGAGCAGTTCTTC
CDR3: CASSLDGTVDYNEQFF

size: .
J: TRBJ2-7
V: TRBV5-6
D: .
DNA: TGTGCCAGCAGCTTGTATCCAGGGTACTACGAGCAGTACTTC
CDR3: CASSLYPGYYEQYF

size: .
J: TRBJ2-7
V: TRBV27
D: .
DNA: TGTGCCAGCAGTCCTGGGACCTATATCTACGAGCAGTACTTC
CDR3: CASSPGTYIYEQYF

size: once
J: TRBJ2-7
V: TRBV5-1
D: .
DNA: TGCGCCAGCAGCCCGCGACAGGAGCCCTACGAGCAGTACTTC
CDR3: CASSPRQEPYEQYF

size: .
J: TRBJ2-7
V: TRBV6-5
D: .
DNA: TGTGCCAGCAGCTCTCCCGCGTCCCCCTACGAGCAGTACTTC
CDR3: CASSSPASPYEQYF

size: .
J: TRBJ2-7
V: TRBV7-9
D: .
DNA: TGTGCCAGCAGTCGGCCAGTGGACATGACCTACGAGCAGTACTTC
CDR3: CASSRPVDMTYEQYF

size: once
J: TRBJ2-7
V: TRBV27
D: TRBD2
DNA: TGTGCCAGCAGTTCAACCCCTCCTGGGACTAGCGGGGGCTACGAGCAGTACTTC
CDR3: CASSSTPPGTSGGYEQYF

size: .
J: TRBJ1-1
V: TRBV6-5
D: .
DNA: TGTGCCAGCAGCAGCACAGGGTGGGGCACTGAAGCTTTCTTT
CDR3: CASSSTGWGTEAFF

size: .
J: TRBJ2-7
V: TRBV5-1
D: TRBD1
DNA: TGCGCCAGCAGTCCGCTTACAGGGGTCTCCTACGAGCAGTACTTC
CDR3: CASSPLTGVSYEQYF

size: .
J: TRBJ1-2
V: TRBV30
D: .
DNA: TGTGCCTGGAGTGAATGGGTTGTGTATGGCTACACCTTC
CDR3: CAWSEWVVYGYTF

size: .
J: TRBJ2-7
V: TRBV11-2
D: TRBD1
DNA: TGTGCCAGCAGCGTAGGGACAGGGGGCTCCTACGAGCAGTACTTC
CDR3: CASSVGTGGSYEQYF

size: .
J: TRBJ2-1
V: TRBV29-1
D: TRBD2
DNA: TGCAGCGTTGAAGGGAGCGGGAGCTACAATGAGCAGTTCTTC
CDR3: CSVEGSGSYNEQFF

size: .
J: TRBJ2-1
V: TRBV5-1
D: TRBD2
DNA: TGCGCCAGCAGCTTGGAACTAGCGTTCAACAATGAGCAGTTCTTC
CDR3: CASSLELAFNNEQFF

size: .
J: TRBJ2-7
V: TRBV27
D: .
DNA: TGTGCCAGCAGTTTCTCCGGGAGCTGGGACGAGCAGTACTTC
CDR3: CASSFSGSWDEQYF

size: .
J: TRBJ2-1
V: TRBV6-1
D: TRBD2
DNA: TGTGCCAGCAGTGACGGACTAGCGGGGGGCCCCACCTACAATGAGCAGTTCTTC
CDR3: CASSDGLAGGPTYNEQFF

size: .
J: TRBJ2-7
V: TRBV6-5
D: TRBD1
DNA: TGTGCCAGCAGCAACTCCGGGACAGCTTTCTACGAGCAGTACTTC
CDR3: CASSNSGTAFYEQYF

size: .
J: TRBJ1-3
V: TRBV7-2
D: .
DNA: TGTGCCAGCAGCCCCCGGAAAGGAAGATCTGGAAACACCATATATTTT
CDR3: CASSPRKGRSGNTIYF

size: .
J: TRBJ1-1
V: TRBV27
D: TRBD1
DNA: TGTGCCAGCAGTTTAATGGACAGGGCTGAAGCTTTCTTT
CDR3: CASSLMDRAEAFF

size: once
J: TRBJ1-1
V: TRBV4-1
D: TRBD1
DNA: TGCGCCAGCAGCCAAGTCCCGGGACAGGGAGCGGACACTGAAGCTTTCTTT
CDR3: CASSQVPGQGADTEAFF

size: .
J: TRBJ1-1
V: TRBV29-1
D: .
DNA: TGCAGCGTTGCGGGGACGGTAACCTCTATGAACACTGAAGCTTTCTTT
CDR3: CSVAGTVTSMNTEAFF

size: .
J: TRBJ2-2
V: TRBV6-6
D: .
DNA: TGTGCCAGCAGTGGACAGAACACCGGGGAGCTGTTTTTT
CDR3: CASSGQNTGELFF

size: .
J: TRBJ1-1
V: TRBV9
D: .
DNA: TGTGCCAGCAGCGTAGGCATGAACACTGAAGCTTTCTTT
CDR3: CASSVGMNTEAFF

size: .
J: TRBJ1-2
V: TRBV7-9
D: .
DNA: TGTGCCAGCAGCTTAAGTAACTATGGCTACACCTTC
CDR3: CASSLSNYGYTF

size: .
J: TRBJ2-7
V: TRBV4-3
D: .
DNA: TGCGCCAGCAGCCTTACAGGTTCCTACGAGCAGTACTTC
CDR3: CASSLTGSYEQYF

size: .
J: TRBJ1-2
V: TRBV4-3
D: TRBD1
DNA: TGCGCCAGCAGCCAGGCCACAGGGGGGAATGGCTACACCTTC
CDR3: CASSQATGGNGYTF

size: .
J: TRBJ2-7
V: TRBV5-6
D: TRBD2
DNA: TGTGCCAGCAGCCTGGAGGTCCTAGCGGCTGAGCAGTACTTC
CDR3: CASSLEVLAAEQYF

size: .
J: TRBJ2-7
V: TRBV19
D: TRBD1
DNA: TGTGCCAGTAGCCTGGGACAGTTCTACGAGCAGTACTTC
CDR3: CASSLGQFYEQYF

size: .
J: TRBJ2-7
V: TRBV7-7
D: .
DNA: TGTGCTAGCAGCTTAGCCCCGGGATCCTACGAGCAGTACTTC
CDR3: CASSLAPGSYEQYF

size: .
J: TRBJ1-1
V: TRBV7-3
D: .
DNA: TGTGCCAGCAGCTTAAGAAAGGTTTGGACTGAAGCTTTCTTT
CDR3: CASSLRKVWTEAFF

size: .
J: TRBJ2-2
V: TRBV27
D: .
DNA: TGTGCCAGCAGTTTAAGTTTTGCGTCTTTTCACACCGGGGAGCTGTTTTTT
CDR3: CASSLSFASFHTGELFF

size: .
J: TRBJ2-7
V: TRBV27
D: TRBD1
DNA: TGTGCCAGCAGTATAACAGGGGGCAGCTACGAGCAGTACTTC
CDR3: CASSITGGSYEQYF

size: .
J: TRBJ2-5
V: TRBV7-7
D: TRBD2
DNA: TGTGCTAGCAGCTTAGGGCGGGAGGGTCTACAAGAGACCCAGTACTTC
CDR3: CASSLGREGLQETQYF

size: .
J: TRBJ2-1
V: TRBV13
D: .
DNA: TGTGCCAGCAGCTTGGGGGTTGAGCAGTTCTTC
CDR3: CASSLGVEQFF

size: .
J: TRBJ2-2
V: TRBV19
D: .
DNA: TGTGCCAGTAGTATAGATGAGGGGATAAACACCGGGGAGCTGTTTTTT
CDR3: CASSIDEGINTGELFF

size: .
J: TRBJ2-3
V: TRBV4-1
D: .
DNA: TGCGCCAGCAGCCAACCTGGAACAGATACGCAGTATTTT
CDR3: CASSQPGTDTQYF

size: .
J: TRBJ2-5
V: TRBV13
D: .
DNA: TGTGCCAGCAGCACCCGGACAGCCCAAGAGACCCAGTACTTC
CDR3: CASSTRTAQETQYF

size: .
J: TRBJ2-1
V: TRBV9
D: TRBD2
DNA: TGTGCCAGCAGCGTAGCTGGAGAGGGACTAGCCGGAGAGCAGTTCTTC
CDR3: CASSVAGEGLAGEQFF

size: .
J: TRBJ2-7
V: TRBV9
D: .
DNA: TGTGCCAGCAGCGCCTACCGCGACAGCTACGAGCAGTACTTC
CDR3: CASSAYRDSYEQYF

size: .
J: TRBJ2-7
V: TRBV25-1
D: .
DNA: TGTGCCAGCAGTGGTAAAGTTACCTACGAGCAGTACTTC
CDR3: CASSGKVTYEQYF

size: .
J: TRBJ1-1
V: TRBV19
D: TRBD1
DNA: TGTGCCAGTAGTATGTCAGGGGGGACTGAAGCTTTCTTT
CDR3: CASSMSGGTEAFF